Presented here are 10 T cell receptor beta chains from one specimen sequenced in a study of beta chain features in type 1 diabetes. Of the isolated RNA, all was reverse transcribed, and so the sequenced material was expressed TCRB transcripts. Profiling relied on immunoSEQ multiplex PCR, and the TCRdb table lists in-frame clones only, not all of them. The sample carries fewer than 150,000 clones, 6.9% recorded once. Sequencing was performed on central memory CD4+ T cells from blood. These receptor sequences come from a woman in her twenties or thirties in good health.

The V gene is TRBV7-2, the J gene TRBJ1-5, with 9 bases identical to TRBD1. The CDR3 runs 15 residues. V shed 5 bases and J 7 bases; nucleotides not matched to a gene: 9. Germline V gives CDR1 SGHTA, CDR2 FQGNSA. CDR3 in amino acids: CASSQDRGAVQPQHF. CDR3 nucleotide sequence: TGTGCCAGCAGCCAGGACAGGGGCGCGGTCCAGCCCCAGCATTTT.

The J gene is TRBJ2-7, the V gene TRBV30; D might be TRBD2 (5 bases). From germline, CDR1 is GTSNPN and CDR2 SVGIG (reference sequence). This CDR3 spans 14 amino acids. V was pared by 6 bases and J by 4 bases, with 19 bases between. The CDR3 coding sequence is TGTGCCTGCGGGGTACCACTCTCTAAATACGAGCAGTACTTC. It is translated as CACGVPLSKYEQYF.

Ten or more counts support this clone. The rearrangement joins TRBV30 to TRBJ1-2; D may be TRBD1 (5 bases). The germline V gene has CDR1 GTSNPN and CDR2 SVGIG (reference sequence). Trimming removed 0 bases at V and 5 bases at J, with 10 bases between. The CDR3 contains 13 residues. The CDR3 loop is CAWSVQAEYGYTF. CDR3 nucleotide sequence: TGTGCCTGGAGTGTACAGGCGGAATATGGCTACACCTTC.

This clone was detected a few times. The rearrangement links TRBV7-3 to TRBJ2-5, with TRBD2 matching over 8 bases. Germline CDR1 and CDR2: SGHTA and FQGTGA. J was trimmed by 5 bases and V by 5 bases; bases with no gene match: 4. This CDR3 spans 13 amino acids. The CDR3 nucleotides are TGTGCCAGCAGCCCGGGCGGGAGGGAGACCCAGTACTTC. It encodes CASSPGGRETQYF.

A note on this clone: A junction end diverges from the germline sequence, so it may reflect a read error. V gene TRBV10-3 combines with J gene TRBJ1-1; perhaps TRBD1 as D (5 bases). Germline V gene lookup returns CDR1 ENHRY and CDR2 SYGVKD. There are 14 residues in the CDR3. The CDR3 nucleotides read TGTGCCACCAGTAGGGTCGAAGGGGACACTGAAGCTTTCTTT. It codes for CATSRVEGDTEAFF.

This clone was seen a few times. The chain combines TRBV5-6 with TRBJ2-2, with D possibly being TRBD1 (6 bases). This CDR3 contains 15 residues. V was shortened by 9 bases and J by 2 bases, with 17 bases between the two germline ends. CDR1 SGHDT and CDR2 YYEEEE come from the germline V gene. CDR3 amino acids: CATQLGTTNTGELFF. The CDR3 nucleotides read TGTGCCACCCAGCTTGGGACAACAAACACCGGGGAGCTGTTTTTT.

This clone was seen a handful of times. The CDR3 loop is CASSLTPGAGVKLFF. In nucleotides, the CDR3 is TGTGCCAGCAGCTTAACCCCAGGGGCCGGTGTAAAACTGTTTTTT. The chain is built from TRBV7-9 and TRBJ1-4; perhaps TRBD1 as D (6 bases). Trimming pared 2 bases from V and 10 bases from J, leaving 17 bases between. In germline, CDR1 is SEHNR, CDR2 FQNEAQ (reference sequence). The CDR3 covers 15 residues.

This clone showed up just a few times. V and J are TRBV28 and TRBJ2-7; the match to TRBD2 covers 8 bases. The CDR3 is made up of 13 amino acids. Germline V gene data show CDR1 as MDHEN and CDR2 as SYDVKM. The ends lost 8 bases at V and 3 bases at J; junction bases unmatched: 6. As DNA, the CDR3 is TGTGCCAGCGCAGCGGGGGACAACTACGAGCAGTACTTC. Its translation is CASAAGDNYEQYF.

The gene calls are TRBV7-9 and TRBJ2-1, with 10 bases matching TRBD2. The ends lost 5 bases at V and 5 bases at J; junction bases unmatched: 9. Germline V gene lookup returns CDR1 SEHNR and CDR2 FQNEAQ (reference sequence). The CDR3 sequence is 16 residues long. For the CDR3, the DNA is TGTGCCAGCAGCCTTTCTAGCGGGAGTTGGGACAATGAGCAGTTCTTC. Amino acid sequence: CASSLSSGSWDNEQFF. Supplemented by reference TRBV7-9 and TRBJ2-1, the full variable domain reads DTGVSQNPRHKITKRGQNVTFRCDPISEHNRLYWYRQTLGQGPEFLTYFQNEAQLEKSRLLSDRFSAERPKGSFSTLEIQRTEQGDSAMYLCASSLSSGSWDNEQFFGPGTRLTVL.

This clone has a handful of counts. The chain is built from TRBV14 and TRBJ1-1; the D is unclear. Per the germline V gene, CDR1 is SGHDN and CDR2 is FVKESK. Trimming took off 5 bases at V and 0 bases at J, with 7 bases between the two ends. CDR3 length equals 13 residues. The CDR3 DNA reads TGTGCCAGCAGCTCCAACATGAACACTGAAGCTTTCTTT. Translating gives CASSSNMNTEAFF. Looking up the rest from reference TRBV14 and TRBJ1-1 gives the full variable domain: EAGVTQFPSHSVIEKGQTVTLRCDPISGHDNLYWYRRVMGKEIKFLLHFVKESKQDESGMPNNRFLAERTGGTYSTLKVQPAELEDSGVYFCASSSNMNTEAFFGQGTRLTVV.